The source of this T cell receptor beta chain is a study of cytomegalovirus exposure and HLA in healthy donors. General study findings and limits: V- and J-gene trimming of TCR beta was linked (in a later analysis) to a missense DCLRE1C variant.

Concerning this clone: The antigen is not known.

Primers for the PCR totalled 60 Vbeta and 13 Jbeta. TCRdb's table, derived via immunoSEQ multiplex PCR, lists solely in-frame clones and lacks some. This sample has approximately 150,000 clones, with about three quarters found just once. CDR3 length: 16 residues. J gave up 7 bases and V 1 base, and 9 bases lay outside the gene matches. CDR1 and CDR2 (germline): SGHNT, YENEEA. The chain combines TRBV11-3 with TRBJ2-1; the match to TRBD1 covers 8 bases. The sample comprised PBMCs. This TCR was sampled from a female donor in good health and CMV-seronegative. The CDR3 DNA follows: TGTGCCAGCAGCTTAGGTCGGACAGGGAGTAGTAATGAGCAGTTCTTC. The encoded protein is CASSLGRTGSSNEQFF.